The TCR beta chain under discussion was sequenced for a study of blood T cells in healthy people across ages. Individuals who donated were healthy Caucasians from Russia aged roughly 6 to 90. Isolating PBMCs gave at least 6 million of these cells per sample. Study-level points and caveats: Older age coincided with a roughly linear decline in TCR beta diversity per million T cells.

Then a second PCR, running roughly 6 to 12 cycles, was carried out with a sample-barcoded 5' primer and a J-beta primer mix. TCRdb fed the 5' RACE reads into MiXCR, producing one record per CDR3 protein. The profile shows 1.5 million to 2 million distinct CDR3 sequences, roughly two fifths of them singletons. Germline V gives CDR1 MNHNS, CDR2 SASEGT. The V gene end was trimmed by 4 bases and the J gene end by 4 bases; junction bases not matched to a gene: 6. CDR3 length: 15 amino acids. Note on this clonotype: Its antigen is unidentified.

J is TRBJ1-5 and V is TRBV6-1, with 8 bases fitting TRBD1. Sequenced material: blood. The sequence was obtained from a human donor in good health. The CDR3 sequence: CASSGRQGRNQPQHF. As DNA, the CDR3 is TGTGCCAGCAGTGGTCGACAGGGGAGAAATCAGCCCCAGCATTTT.